This TCR beta chain derives from a study of T cells in Graves' hyperthyroidism and ophthalmopathy. Clinical symptoms, serum thyroxine and TRAb, thyroid ultrasound and orbital computed tomography together formed the diagnostic basis. Findings of the study overall: Most clonotypes expanded in the thyroid (above 0.001) were also present in blood.

V lost 4 bases, J lost 1 base, and 5 bases stayed unmatched. There are 15 residues in the CDR3. CDR1 and CDR2 from the germline V gene are MNHEY and SMNVEV (reference sequence). This clonotype occurred many times. Antigen specificity is unknown. Amplified TCR beta CDR3 regions derived from RNA transcripts. HTBI primers were used for first-round RT-PCR of the TCR CDR3. TCRdb reprocessed the multiplex PCR reads via MiXCR and lists one record per CDR3 protein. The sample holds some 420,000 distinct CDR3 sequences; roughly 13% are singletons and the top ten take about 4.9%. This TCR was sampled from a young woman with Graves' hyperthyroidism. The chain links TRBV27 to TRBJ2-3; TRBD2 agrees at 7 bases. Sequencing was performed on blood. CDR3 DNA: TGTGCCAGCAGTTCATGGGCGGGAGGCACAGATACGCAGTATTTT. Amino acids: CASSSWAGGTDTQYF.